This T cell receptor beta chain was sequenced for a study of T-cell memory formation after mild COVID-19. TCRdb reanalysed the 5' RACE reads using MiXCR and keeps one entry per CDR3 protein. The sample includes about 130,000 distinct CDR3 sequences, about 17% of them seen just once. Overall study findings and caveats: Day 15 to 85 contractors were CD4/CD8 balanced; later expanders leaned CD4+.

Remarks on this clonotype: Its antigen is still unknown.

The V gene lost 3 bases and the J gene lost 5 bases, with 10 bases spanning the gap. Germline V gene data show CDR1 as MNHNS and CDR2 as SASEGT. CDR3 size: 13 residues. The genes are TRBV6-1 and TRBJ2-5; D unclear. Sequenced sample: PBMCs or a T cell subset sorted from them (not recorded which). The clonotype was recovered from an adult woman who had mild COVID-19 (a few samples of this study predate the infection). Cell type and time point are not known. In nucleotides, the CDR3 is TGTGCCAGCAGTGACGGCCGTTGGGAGACCCAGTACTTC. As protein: CASSDGRWETQYF.